This entry describes one TCR beta chain. This sample stems from a study of blood T cell repertoires in COVID-19. The assay was immunoSEQ multiplex PCR, and TCRdb's table has in-frame clones only and misses some. The sample lists approximately 250,000 clones, 70% to 90% occurring once. The CDR3 covers 13 residues. Germline loops: CDR1 SGHTA, CDR2 FQGNSA. With V trimmed by 2 bases and J by 7 bases, 3 bases remained unmatched. The chain is built from TRBV7-2 and TRBJ1-2; 8 bases line up with TRBD1. The sample taken for sequencing was PBMCs or T cells enriched from blood (not recorded which). The receptor was derived from a woman aged 40 to 55 with acute COVID-19. DNA for the CDR3: TGTGCCAGCAGCTTATATGACAGGGGTGGCTACACCTTC. Protein: CASSLYDRGGYTF.